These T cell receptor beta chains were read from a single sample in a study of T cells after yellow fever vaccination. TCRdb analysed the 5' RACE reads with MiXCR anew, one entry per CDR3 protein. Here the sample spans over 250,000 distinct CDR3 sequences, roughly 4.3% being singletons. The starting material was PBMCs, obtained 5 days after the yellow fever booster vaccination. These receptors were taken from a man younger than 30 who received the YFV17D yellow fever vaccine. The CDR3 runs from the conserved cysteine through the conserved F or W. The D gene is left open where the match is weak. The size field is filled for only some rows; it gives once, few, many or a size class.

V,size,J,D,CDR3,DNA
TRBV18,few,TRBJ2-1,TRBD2,CASSDASGAEQFF,TGTGCCAGCTCAGATGCTAGCGGGGCTGAGCAGTTCTTC
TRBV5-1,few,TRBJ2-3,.,CASSLEGSGDTQYF,TGCGCCAGCAGCTTGGAGGGTTCGGGCGATACGCAGTATTTT
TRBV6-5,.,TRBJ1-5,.,CASLGFQPQHF,TGTGCCAGCTTAGGATTTCAGCCCCAGCATTTT
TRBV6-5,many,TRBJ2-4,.,CASSIDLGAKNIQYF,TGTGCCAGCAGTATAGATCTGGGGGCCAAAAACATTCAGTACTTC
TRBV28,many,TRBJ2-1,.,CASSHLYNEQFF,TGTGCCAGCAGTCATCTCTACAATGAGCAGTTCTTC
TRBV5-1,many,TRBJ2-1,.,CASSPEGLLNEQFF,TGCGCCAGCAGCCCCGAGGGACTTTTAAATGAGCAGTTCTTC
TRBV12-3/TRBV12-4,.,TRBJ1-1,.,CASRFVSTEAFF,TGTGCCAGCAGGTTCGTTTCTACTGAAGCTTTCTTT
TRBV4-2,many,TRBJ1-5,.,CASSQGIDQPQHF,TGTGCCAGCAGCCAAGGCATTGATCAGCCCCAGCATTTT
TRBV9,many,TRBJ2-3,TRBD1,CASSGSGTGTDTQYF,TGTGCCAGCAGCGGATCCGGGACAGGGACAGATACGCAGTATTTT
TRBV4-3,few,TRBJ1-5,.,CASSQGGTANQPQHF,TGCGCCAGCAGCCAGGGCGGGACCGCTAATCAGCCCCAGCATTTT
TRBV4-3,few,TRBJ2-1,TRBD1,CASSHPGTGFNNEQFF,TGCGCCAGCAGCCACCCCGGGACAGGGTTCAACAATGAGCAGTTCTTC
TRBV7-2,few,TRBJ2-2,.,CASTPGARPNTGELFF,TGTGCCAGCACACCCGGGGCCAGACCTAACACCGGGGAGCTGTTTTTT
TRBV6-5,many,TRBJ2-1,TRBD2,CASRYRAGGSNEQFF,TGTGCCAGCAGATACAGGGCGGGGGGGTCGAATGAGCAGTTCTTC
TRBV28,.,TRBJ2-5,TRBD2,CASRPHGGAFFETQYF,TGTGCCAGCAGGCCACACGGGGGGGCCTTTTTCGAGACCCAGTACTTC
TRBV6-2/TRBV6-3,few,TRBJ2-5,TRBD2,CASSYSKTSGDETQYF,TGTGCCAGCAGTTACTCGAAAACTAGCGGGGACGAGACCCAGTACTTC
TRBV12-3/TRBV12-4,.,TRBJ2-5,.,CASSPAWDQETQYF,TGTGCCAGCAGCCCCGCGTGGGACCAAGAGACCCAGTACTTC
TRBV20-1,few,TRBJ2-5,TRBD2,CSARAIAGGSYEQYF,TGCAGTGCTAGAGCTATAGCGGGGGGCTCCTACGAACAGTACTTC